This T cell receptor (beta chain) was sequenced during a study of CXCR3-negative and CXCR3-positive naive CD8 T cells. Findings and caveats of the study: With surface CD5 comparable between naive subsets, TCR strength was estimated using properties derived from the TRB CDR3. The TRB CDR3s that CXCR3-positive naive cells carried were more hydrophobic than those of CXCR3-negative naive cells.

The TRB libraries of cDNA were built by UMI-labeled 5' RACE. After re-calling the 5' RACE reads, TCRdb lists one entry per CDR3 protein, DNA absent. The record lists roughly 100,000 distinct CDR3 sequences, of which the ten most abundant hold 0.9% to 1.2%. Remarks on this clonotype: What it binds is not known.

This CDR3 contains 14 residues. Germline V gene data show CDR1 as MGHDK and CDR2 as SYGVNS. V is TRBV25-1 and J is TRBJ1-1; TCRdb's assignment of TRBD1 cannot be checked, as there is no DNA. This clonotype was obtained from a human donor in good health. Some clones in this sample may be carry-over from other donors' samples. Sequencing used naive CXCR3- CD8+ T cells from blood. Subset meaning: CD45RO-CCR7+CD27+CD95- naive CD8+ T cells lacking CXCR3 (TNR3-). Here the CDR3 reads CASSVTGLNTEAFF.